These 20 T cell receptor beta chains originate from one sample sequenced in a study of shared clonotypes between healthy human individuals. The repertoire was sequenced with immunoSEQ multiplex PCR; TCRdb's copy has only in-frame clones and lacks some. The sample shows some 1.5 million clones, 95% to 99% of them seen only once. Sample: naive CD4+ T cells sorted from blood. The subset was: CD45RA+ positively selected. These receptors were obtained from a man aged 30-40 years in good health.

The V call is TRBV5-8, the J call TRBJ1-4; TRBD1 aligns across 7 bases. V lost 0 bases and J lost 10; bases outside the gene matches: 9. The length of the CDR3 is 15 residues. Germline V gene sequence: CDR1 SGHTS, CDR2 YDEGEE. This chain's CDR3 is CASSLVGQSAGKLFF. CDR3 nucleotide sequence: TGTGCCAGCAGCTTGGTGGGACAGTCTGCTGGAAAACTGTTTTTT.

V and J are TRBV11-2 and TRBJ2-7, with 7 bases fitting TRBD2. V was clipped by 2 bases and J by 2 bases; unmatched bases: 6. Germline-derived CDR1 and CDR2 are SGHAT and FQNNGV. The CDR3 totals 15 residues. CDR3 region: CASSLPWEGTYEQYF. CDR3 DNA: TGTGCCAGCAGCTTACCGTGGGAGGGAACCTACGAGCAGTACTTC.

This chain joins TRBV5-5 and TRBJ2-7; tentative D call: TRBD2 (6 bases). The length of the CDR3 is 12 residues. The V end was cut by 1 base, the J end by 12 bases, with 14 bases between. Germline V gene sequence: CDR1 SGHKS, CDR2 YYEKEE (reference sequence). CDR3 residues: CASSLPRRDLYF. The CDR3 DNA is TGTGCCAGCAGCTTGCCCCGCCGGGACTTGTACTTC. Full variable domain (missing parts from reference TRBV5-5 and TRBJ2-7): DAGVTQSPTHLIKTRGQQVTLRCSPISGHKSVSWYQQVLGQGPQFIFQYYEKEERGRGNFPDRFSARQFPNYSSELNVNALLLGDSALYLCASSLPRRDLYFGPGTRLTVT.

CDR3 sequence reads: CASSQDSGTGVNEQFF. In nucleotides, the CDR3 is TGCGCCAGCAGCCAAGATTCCGGGACAGGGGTCAATGAGCAGTTCTTC. The rearrangement joins TRBV4-1 to TRBJ2-1; 10 bases match TRBD1. With V trimmed by 0 bases and J by 6 bases, 5 bases remained unmatched. This CDR3 is 16 amino acids long. The germline V gene encodes CDR1 MGHRA and CDR2 YSYEKL.

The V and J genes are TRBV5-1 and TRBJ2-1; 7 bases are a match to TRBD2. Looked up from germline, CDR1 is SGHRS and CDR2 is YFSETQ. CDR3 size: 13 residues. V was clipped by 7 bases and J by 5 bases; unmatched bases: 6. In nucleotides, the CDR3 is TGCGCCAGCCGGGAGGTCTTGGACAATGAGCAGTTCTTC. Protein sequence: CASREVLDNEQFF.

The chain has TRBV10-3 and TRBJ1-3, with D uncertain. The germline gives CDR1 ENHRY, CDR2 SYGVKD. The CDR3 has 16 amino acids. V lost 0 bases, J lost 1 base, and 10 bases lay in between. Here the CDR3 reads CAISESSESSGNTIYF. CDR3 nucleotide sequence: TGTGCCATCAGTGAGTCGAGCGAGTCTTCTGGAAACACCATATATTTT.

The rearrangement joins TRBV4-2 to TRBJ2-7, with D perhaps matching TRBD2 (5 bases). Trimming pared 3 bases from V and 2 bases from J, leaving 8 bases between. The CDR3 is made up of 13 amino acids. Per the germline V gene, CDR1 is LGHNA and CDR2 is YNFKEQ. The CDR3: CASSHERTYEQYF. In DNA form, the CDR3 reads TGTGCCAGCAGCCATGAGCGGACCTACGAGCAGTACTTC.

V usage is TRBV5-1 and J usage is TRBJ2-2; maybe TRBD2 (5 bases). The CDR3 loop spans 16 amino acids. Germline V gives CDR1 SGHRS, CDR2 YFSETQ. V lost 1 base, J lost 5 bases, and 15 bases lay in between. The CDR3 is CASSLSSGGSTGELFF. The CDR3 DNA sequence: TGCGCCAGCAGCTTGAGCAGTGGCGGGTCAACCGGGGAGCTGTTTTTT.

This CDR3 is CAISESFHPGYGYTF. As DNA, the CDR3 is TGTGCCATCAGTGAGTCTTTCCACCCCGGCTATGGCTACACCTTC. V usage is TRBV10-3 and J usage is TRBJ1-2, with D unclear. The germline V gene encodes CDR1 ENHRY and CDR2 SYGVKD. The CDR3 sequence is 15 residues long. V lost 0 bases and J lost 4, with 12 bases in between.

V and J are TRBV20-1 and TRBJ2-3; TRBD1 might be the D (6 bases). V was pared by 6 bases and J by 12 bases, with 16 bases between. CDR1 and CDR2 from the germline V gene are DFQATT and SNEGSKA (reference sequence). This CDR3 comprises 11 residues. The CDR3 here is CSAGPGDFQYF. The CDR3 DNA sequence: TGCAGTGCCGGTCCAGGGGATTTTCAGTATTTT.

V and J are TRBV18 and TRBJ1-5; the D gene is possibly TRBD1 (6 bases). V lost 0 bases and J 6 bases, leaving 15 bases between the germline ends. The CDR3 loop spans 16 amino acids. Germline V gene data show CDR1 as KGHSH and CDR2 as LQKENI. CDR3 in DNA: TGTGCCAGCTCACCACCACAGGGCGGTCGAATTCAGCCCCAGCATTTT. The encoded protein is CASSPPQGGRIQPQHF.

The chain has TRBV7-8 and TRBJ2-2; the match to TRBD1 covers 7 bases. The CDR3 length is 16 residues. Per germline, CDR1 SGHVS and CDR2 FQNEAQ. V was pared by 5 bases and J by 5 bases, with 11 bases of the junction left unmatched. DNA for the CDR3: TGTGCCAGCAGCCCCCCACAGGGGTCGCTGACCGGGGAGCTGTTTTTT. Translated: CASSPPQGSLTGELFF.

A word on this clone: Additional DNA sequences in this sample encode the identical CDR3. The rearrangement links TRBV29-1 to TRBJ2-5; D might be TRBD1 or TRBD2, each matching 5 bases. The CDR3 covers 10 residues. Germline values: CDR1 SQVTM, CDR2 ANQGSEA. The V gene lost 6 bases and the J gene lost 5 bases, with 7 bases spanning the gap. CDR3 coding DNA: TGCAGCGTAGGGGAGGAGACCCAGTACTTC. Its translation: CSVGEETQYF.

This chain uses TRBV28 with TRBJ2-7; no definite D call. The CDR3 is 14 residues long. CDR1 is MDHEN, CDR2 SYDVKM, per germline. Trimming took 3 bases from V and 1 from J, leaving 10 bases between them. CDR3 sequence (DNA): TGTGCCAGCAGTTTGACATCCTTTTCCTACGAGCAGTACTTC. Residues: CASSLTSFSYEQYF. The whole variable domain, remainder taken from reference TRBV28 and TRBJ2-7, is DVKVTQSSRYLVKRTGEKVFLECVQDMDHENMFWYRQDPGLGLRLIYFSYDVKMKEKGDIPEGYSVSREKKERFSLILESASTNQTSMYLCASSLTSFSYEQYFGPGTRLTVT.

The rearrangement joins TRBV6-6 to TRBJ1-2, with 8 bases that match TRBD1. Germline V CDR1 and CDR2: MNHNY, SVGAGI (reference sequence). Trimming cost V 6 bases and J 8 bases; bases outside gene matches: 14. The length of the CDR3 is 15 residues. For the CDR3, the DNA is TGTGCCAGCAGCTACCCCGGGACAGGCCCCAGGGGCTACACCTTC. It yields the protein CASSYPGTGPRGYTF.

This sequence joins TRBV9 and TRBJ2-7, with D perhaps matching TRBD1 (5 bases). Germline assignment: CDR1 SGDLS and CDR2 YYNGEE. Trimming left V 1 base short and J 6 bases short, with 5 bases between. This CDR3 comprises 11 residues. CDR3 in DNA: TGTGCCAGCAGCGTAACAGGCGAGCAGTACTTC. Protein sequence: CASSVTGEQYF.

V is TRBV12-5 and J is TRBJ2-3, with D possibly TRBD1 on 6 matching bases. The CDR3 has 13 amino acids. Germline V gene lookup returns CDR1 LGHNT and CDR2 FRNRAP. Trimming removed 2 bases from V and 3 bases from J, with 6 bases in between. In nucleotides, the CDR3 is TGTGCTAGTGGTTTGACAGGGACAGATACGCAGTATTTT. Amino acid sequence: CASGLTGTDTQYF.

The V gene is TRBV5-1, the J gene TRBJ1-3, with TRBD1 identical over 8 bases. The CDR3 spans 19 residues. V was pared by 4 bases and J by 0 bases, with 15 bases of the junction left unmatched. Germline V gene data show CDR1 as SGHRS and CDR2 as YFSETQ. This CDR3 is CASSRDLSQDRASGNTIYF. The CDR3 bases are TGCGCCAGCAGCAGAGACCTCTCCCAGGACAGGGCCTCTGGAAACACCATATATTTT.

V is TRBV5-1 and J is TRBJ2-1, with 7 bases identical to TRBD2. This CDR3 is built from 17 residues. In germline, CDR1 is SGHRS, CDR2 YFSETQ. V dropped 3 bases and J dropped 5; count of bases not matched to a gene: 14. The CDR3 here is CASSWGSAAGENNEQFF. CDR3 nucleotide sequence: TGCGCCAGCAGCTGGGGGAGTGCGGCGGGAGAGAACAATGAGCAGTTCTTC. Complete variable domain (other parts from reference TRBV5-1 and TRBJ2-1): KAGVTQTPRYLIKTRGQQVTLSCSPISGHRSVSWYQQTPGQGLQFLFEYFSETQRNKGNFPGRFSGRQFSNSRSEMNVSTLELGDSALYLCASSWGSAAGENNEQFFGPGTRLTVL.

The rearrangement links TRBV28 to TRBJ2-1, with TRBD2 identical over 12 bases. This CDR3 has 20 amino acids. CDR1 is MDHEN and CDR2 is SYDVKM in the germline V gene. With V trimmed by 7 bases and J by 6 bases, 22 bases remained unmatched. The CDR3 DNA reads TGTGCCAGCATGAGACAGGGGGCTTGGCTAGCGGGAGGGCACCCCAATGAGCAGTTCTTC. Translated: CASMRQGAWLAGGHPNEQFF.